These 27 T cell receptor beta chains were sequenced from one sample in a study of blood T cell repertoires in COVID-19. Libraries were prepared by immunoSEQ multiplex PCR; TCRdb keeps only in-frame clonotypes and omits some of them. The sample has 150,000 or so clones, 76% seen once. The specimen was peripheral blood. Receptors were obtained from a woman aged 80 or older with active or convalescent COVID-19.

The sample holds a few counts of this clone. This chain uses TRBV3-1 (or the pseudogene TRBV3-2) with TRBJ1-4, with 9 positions matching TRBD1. With V trimmed by 8 bases and J by 7 bases, 5 bases remained unmatched. The CDR3 spans 13 residues. CDR1 and CDR2 from the germline V gene are LGHDT and YNNKEL (reference sequence). The CDR3 DNA sequence: TGTGCCAGCGGACGGGGACAGGGTGAAAAACTGTTTTTT. Translating gives CASGRGQGEKLFF.

This clone showed up just once. In nucleotides, the CDR3 is TGTGCCAGTAATCAGGGAACCTCCTACGAGCAGTACTTC. Its protein is CASNQGTSYEQYF. The chain has TRBV2 and TRBJ2-7; TRBD1 might be the D (5 bases). Germline-derived CDR1 and CDR2 are SNHLY and FYNNEI. This CDR3 region has 13 residues. V was cut by 9 bases and J by 0 bases, with 12 bases left in between.

The J gene is TRBJ1-4, the V gene TRBV13, with TRBD1 matching over 10 bases. The CDR3 totals 17 residues. The ends lost 5 bases at V and 8 bases at J; junction bases unmatched: 14. Germline CDR1 reads PRHDT; CDR2 reads FYEKMQ (reference sequence). The CDR3 DNA reads TGTGCCAGCAGCCGAAAGACAGGGGGCCCACTGACCGAAAAACTGTTTTTT. It encodes CASSRKTGGPLTEKLFF. The whole variable domain, remainder taken from reference TRBV13 and TRBJ1-4, is AAGVIQSPRHLIKEKRETATLKCYPIPRHDTVYWYQQGPGQDPQFLISFYEKMQSDKGSIPDRFSAQQFSDYHSELNMSSLELGDSALYFCASSRKTGGPLTEKLFFGSGTQLSVL.

This rearrangement joins TRBV6-6 to TRBJ1-2; 9 bases match TRBD1. V lost 4 bases to trimming and J lost 6 bases; unmatched junction nucleotides: 9. The CDR3 covers 15 residues. Germline loops: CDR1 MNHNY, CDR2 SVGAGI (reference sequence). The CDR3 DNA reads as TGTGCCAGCAGTTTTCCGGGACAGGGTGGCGATGGCTACACCTTC. Its translation: CASSFPGQGGDGYTF.

The chain recombines TRBV6-6 with TRBJ1-1; D is possibly TRBD1 (5 bases). V lost 6 bases to trimming and J lost 5 bases, with 16 bases between them. CDR3 length equals 14 residues. Germline lookup yields CDR1 MNHNY and CDR2 SVGAGI (reference sequence). The CDR3 DNA sequence: TGTGCCAGCAGCCGGGCCGCGGGGGAGACTGAAGCTTTCTTT. It encodes CASSRAAGETEAFF.

This clone appeared a few times. The chain combines TRBV5-8 with TRBJ2-3, with D possibly TRBD2 on 7 matching bases. Trimming shortened V by 1 base and J by 7 bases, and 16 bases separated the two germline ends. The germline V gene encodes CDR1 SGHTS and CDR2 YDEGEE. The CDR3 length is 15 residues. In nucleotides, the CDR3 is TGTGCCAGCAGCTTGCAAGGGGGGGATTGGAATACGCAGTATTTT. It translates to CASSLQGGDWNTQYF.

The V and J genes are TRBV3-1 (or the pseudogene TRBV3-2) and TRBJ1-1; D perhaps matches TRBD1 (6 bases). Germline values: CDR1 LGHDT, CDR2 YNNKEL (reference sequence). V was cut by 8 bases and J by 1 base, with 14 bases left in between. The CDR3 covers 14 residues. The CDR3 bases are TGTGCCAGCGGGCCATACAGGGAGAACACTGAAGCTTTCTTT. The encoded protein is CASGPYRENTEAFF.

The chain has TRBV29-1 and TRBJ2-5; 7 bases map to TRBD2. Germline CDR1 reads SQVTM; CDR2 reads ANQGSEA. Trimming removed 8 bases from V and 3 bases from J; junction bases left unmatched: 12. CDR3 length: 14 amino acids. This CDR3 is CSSRGRGTKETQYF. The DNA of the CDR3 is TGCAGCTCCAGAGGGCGGGGGACGAAAGAGACCCAGTACTTC.

This chain uses TRBV5-4 with TRBJ2-6, with a tentative D call TRBD1 (6 bases). Germline V CDR1 and CDR2: SGHNT, YYREEE (reference sequence). This CDR3 has 16 residues. The V end was cut by 3 bases, the J end by 0 bases, with 10 bases between. This chain's CDR3 is CASSSGHHSGANVLTF. DNA of the CDR3: TGTGCCAGCAGCTCGGGACACCACTCTGGGGCCAACGTCCTGACTTTC.

This clone has a single count. The rearrangement links TRBV6-1 to TRBJ1-6, with D perhaps matching TRBD1 (5 bases). The CDR3 contains 15 residues. Germline CDR1 is MNHNS and CDR2 is SASEGT. Trimming took 3 bases from V and 10 from J, leaving 16 bases between them. The CDR3 coding sequence is TGTGCCAGCAGTGAGCTGGGGCGCCAGGGATCACCCCTCCACTTT. It encodes CASSELGRQGSPLHF.

The chain uses TRBV5-4 and TRBJ2-7; D remains ambiguous. This CDR3 comprises 13 residues. Germline V gene data show CDR1 as SGHNT and CDR2 as YYREEE (reference sequence). V lost 0 bases to trimming and J lost 7 bases, with 11 bases between them. The chain's CDR3 is CASSLVDAAEQYF. The CDR3 bases are TGTGCCAGCAGCTTGGTTGATGCGGCGGAGCAGTACTTC.

The V and J genes are TRBV29-1 and TRBJ1-1; possibly TRBD1 for D (6 bases). Trimming took 8 bases from V and 4 from J, leaving 14 bases between them. The CDR3 runs 12 residues. Germline-derived CDR1 and CDR2 are SQVTM and ANQGSEA. CDR3 amino acids: CSTKGVVTEAFF. In DNA, the CDR3 is TGCAGCACAAAGGGGGTAGTCACTGAAGCTTTCTTT.

This clone was observed a few times. The chain couples TRBV6-5 to TRBJ1-5, with D possibly matching TRBD1 (6 bases). Trimming shortened V by 0 bases and J by 2 bases, and 8 bases separated the two germline ends. In germline, CDR1 is MNHEY, CDR2 SVGAGI. The CDR3 contains 15 residues. The CDR3 coding sequence is TGTGCCAGCAGTTACTCGAGGACAGGCAATCAGCCCCAGCATTTT. Translated, it gives CASSYSRTGNQPQHF.

This chain uses TRBV27 with TRBJ2-2; perhaps TRBD2 as D (5 bases). CDR1 is MNHEY, CDR2 SMNVEV, per germline (reference sequence). The CDR3 runs to 13 residues. V shed 2 bases and J shed 8 bases, with 9 bases lying between them. CDR3 sequence reads: CASSLTSVGELFF. DNA of the CDR3: TGTGCCAGCAGTTTAACTAGTGTGGGGGAGCTGTTTTTT.

The chain is built from TRBV5-6 and TRBJ2-6, with 11 bases matching TRBD2. V shed 5 bases, J shed 0 bases, and the junction held 4 bases outside the gene matches. The CDR3 length is 17 residues. CDR1 SGHDT and CDR2 YYEEEE come from the germline V gene. The CDR3 DNA sequence: TGTGCCAGCAGGACCGGGACTAGCGGCTCTGGGGCCAACGTCCTGACTTTC. Protein product: CASRTGTSGSGANVLTF.

The chain carries TRBV7-9 and TRBJ2-1; 10 bases agree with TRBD1. The germline V gene has CDR1 SEHNR and CDR2 FQNEAQ (reference sequence). The CDR3 sequence is 15 residues long. The trim removed 8 bases at V and 6 bases at J, leaving 10 bases unmatched. The CDR3 protein is CASGQTGGFVNEQFF. CDR3 bases: TGTGCCAGCGGGCAGACAGGGGGCTTTGTCAATGAGCAGTTCTTC.

The chain couples TRBV5-1 to TRBJ2-3; tentatively, D is TRBD2 (6 bases). This CDR3 is built from 18 residues. With 0 bases removed from V and 4 bases from J, the gap between germline ends came to 21 bases. The germline V gene has CDR1 SGHRS and CDR2 YFSETQ. CDR3: CASSLGPHRAGVADTQYF. DNA of the CDR3: TGCGCCAGCAGCTTGGGGCCTCATCGAGCGGGCGTCGCAGATACGCAGTATTTT.

The chain recombines TRBV28 with TRBJ1-2, with D maybe TRBD1 (6 bases). The CDR3 extends over 12 amino acids. The germline gives CDR1 MDHEN, CDR2 SYDVKM. Trimming cost V 5 bases and J 5 bases, with 9 bases left between them. CDR3 in amino acids: CASSQGQYGYTF. In DNA form, the CDR3 reads TGTGCCAGCAGTCAAGGACAGTATGGCTACACCTTC.

The chain links TRBV7-8 to TRBJ2-3; TRBD2 is a possible D gene (6 bases). The V and J ends lost 2 bases and 0 bases respectively, with 12 bases between them. Germline values: CDR1 SGHVS, CDR2 FQNEAQ. The length of the CDR3 is 16 residues. The CDR3, as DNA: TGTGCCAGCAGCTTATTGCCCGGGGGAAGCACAGATACGCAGTATTTT. The encoded protein is CASSLLPGGSTDTQYF.

The chain couples TRBV30 to TRBJ1-2, with D possibly matching TRBD1 (6 bases). V was shortened by 3 bases and J by 9 bases, with 20 bases between the two germline ends. Per the germline V gene, CDR1 is GTSNPN and CDR2 is SVGIG (reference sequence). The CDR3 is 14 residues long. CDR3 protein: CAWRPAPGQGSYTF. In DNA, the CDR3 is TGTGCCTGGAGACCCGCTCCGGGCCAGGGGAGCTACACCTTC. The entire variable domain, with the rest obtained from reference TRBV30 and TRBJ1-2, is as follows: SQTIHQWPATLVQPVGSPLSLECTVEGTSNPNLYWYRQAAGRGLQLLFYSVGIGQISSEVPQNLSASRPQDRQFILSSKKLLLSDSGFYLCAWRPAPGQGSYTFGSGTRLTVV.

The V and J genes are TRBV6-2 or TRBV6-3 and TRBJ1-3, with D possibly matching TRBD1 (6 bases). The CDR3 has 15 amino acids. The V and J ends lost 5 bases and 0 bases respectively, with 11 bases between them. CDR1 and CDR2 from the germline V gene are MNHEY and SVGEGT. In DNA, the CDR3 is TGTGCCAGCAGTAGGGACATCTCCTCTGGAAACACCATATATTTT. Encoded protein: CASSRDISSGNTIYF.

V and J are TRBV5-4 and TRBJ2-3, with TRBD2 identical over 14 bases. This CDR3 is built from 17 residues. Germline V gene lookup returns CDR1 SGHNT and CDR2 YYREEE (reference sequence). Trimming cost V 4 bases and J 2 bases; bases outside gene matches: 6. CDR3 region: CASSTGLAGASTDTQYF. Here the CDR3 DNA reads TGTGCCAGCAGCACGGGACTAGCGGGGGCCTCCACAGATACGCAGTATTTT. Based on the CDR3 plus reference TRBV5-4 and TRBJ2-3, the full variable domain is ETGVTQSPTHLIKTRGQQVTLRCSSQSGHNTVSWYQQALGQGPQFIFQYYREEENGRGNFPPRFSGLQFPNYSSELNVNALELDDSALYLCASSTGLAGASTDTQYFGPGTRLTVL.

The J gene is TRBJ1-2, the V gene TRBV15, with D possibly being TRBD1 (5 bases). With 2 bases removed from V and 4 bases from J, the gap between germline ends came to 11 bases. The CDR3 sequence is 14 residues long. The germline CDR1 and CDR2 sequences are LNHNV and YYDKDF (reference sequence). CDR3 in DNA: TGTGCCACCAGCAGAACCAGGGATTTCTATGGCTACACCTTC. This sequence encodes CATSRTRDFYGYTF.

V gene TRBV5-8 combines with J gene TRBJ1-5; perhaps TRBD1 as D (6 bases). The V and J ends lost 5 bases and 3 bases respectively, with 12 bases between them. CDR1 is SGHTS, CDR2 YDEGEE, per germline. The CDR3 runs to 14 residues. The CDR3 nucleotides are TGTGCCAGCAGAGGACAGATTCCCAATCAGCCCCAGCATTTT. Its protein is CASRGQIPNQPQHF.

The chain combines TRBV4-1 with TRBJ1-3; D is unresolved. Germline CDR1 MGHRA, CDR2 YSYEKL. Between the trimmed V and J ends, which lost 1 base and 8 bases, there was a span of 12 bases. The CDR3 is made up of 14 amino acids. In DNA, the CDR3 is TGCGCCAGCAGCCAAGCAATTCGTCGGGACACCATATATTTT. Translated, it gives CASSQAIRRDTIYF.

This chain connects TRBV5-8 to TRBJ1-2, with D perhaps TRBD1 (5 bases). CDR3 length: 12 amino acids. V was trimmed by 0 bases and J by 7 bases, leaving 7 bases between them. Per germline, CDR1 SGHTS and CDR2 YDEGEE. The CDR3 is CASSLGTPGYTF. DNA of the CDR3: TGTGCCAGCAGCTTGGGGACACCTGGCTACACCTTC.

The chain carries TRBV7-9 and TRBJ1-1; 8 nucleotides line up with TRBD1. Germline-derived CDR1 and CDR2 are SEHNR and FQNEAQ (reference sequence). The CDR3 contains 14 residues. Trimming at V came to 5 bases and at J to 1 base, leaving 3 bases not matched to a gene. The CDR3 here is CASSTTGENTEAFF. The CDR3 coding sequence is TGTGCCAGCAGCACGACAGGGGAGAACACTGAAGCTTTCTTT.